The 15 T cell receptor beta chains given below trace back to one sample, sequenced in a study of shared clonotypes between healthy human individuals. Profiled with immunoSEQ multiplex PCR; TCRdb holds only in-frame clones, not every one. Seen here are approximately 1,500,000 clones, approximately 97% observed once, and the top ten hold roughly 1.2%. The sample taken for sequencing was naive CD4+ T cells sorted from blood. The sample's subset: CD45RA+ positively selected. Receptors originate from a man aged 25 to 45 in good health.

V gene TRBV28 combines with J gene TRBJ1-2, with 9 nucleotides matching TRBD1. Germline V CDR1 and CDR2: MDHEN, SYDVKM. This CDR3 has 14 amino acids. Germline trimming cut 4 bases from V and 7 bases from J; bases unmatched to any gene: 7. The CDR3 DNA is TGTGCCAGCAGTTACCGTACAGGGGGCTTTGGCTACACCTTC. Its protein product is CASSYRTGGFGYTF.

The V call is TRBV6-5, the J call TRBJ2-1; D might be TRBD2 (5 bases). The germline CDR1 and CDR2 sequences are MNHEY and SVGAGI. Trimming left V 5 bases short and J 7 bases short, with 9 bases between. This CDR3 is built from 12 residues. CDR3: CASSPTGNEQFF. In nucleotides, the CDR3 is TGTGCCAGCAGTCCGACGGGGAATGAGCAGTTCTTC.

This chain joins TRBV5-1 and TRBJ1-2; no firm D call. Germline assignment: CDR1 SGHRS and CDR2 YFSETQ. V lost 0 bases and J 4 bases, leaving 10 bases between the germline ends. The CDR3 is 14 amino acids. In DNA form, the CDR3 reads TGCGCCAGCAGCTTGGACAGTTCCACCTATGGCTACACCTTC. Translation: CASSLDSSTYGYTF.

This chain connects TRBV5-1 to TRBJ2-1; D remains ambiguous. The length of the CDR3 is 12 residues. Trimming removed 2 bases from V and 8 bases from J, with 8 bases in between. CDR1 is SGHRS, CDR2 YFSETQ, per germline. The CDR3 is CASSLKEYEQFF. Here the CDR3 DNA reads TGCGCCAGCAGCTTAAAGGAATATGAGCAGTTCTTC.

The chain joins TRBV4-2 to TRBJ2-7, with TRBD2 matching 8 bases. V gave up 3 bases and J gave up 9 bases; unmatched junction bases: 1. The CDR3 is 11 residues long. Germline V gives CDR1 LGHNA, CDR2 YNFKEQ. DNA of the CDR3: TGTGCCAGCAGCCACGGGAGGGCGCAGTACTTC. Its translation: CASSHGRAQYF.

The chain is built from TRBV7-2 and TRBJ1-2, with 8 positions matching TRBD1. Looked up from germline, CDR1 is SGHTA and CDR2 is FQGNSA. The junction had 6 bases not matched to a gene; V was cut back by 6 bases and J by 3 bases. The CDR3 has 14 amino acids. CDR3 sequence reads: CASRRDRTYYGYTF. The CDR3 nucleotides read TGTGCCAGCAGGAGGGACAGGACATACTATGGCTACACCTTC.

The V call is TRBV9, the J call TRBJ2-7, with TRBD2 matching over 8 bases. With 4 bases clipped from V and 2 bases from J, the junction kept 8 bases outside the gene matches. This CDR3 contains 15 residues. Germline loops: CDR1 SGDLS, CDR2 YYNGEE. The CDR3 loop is CASSSRAGEAYEQYF. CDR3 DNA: TGTGCCAGCAGCTCAAGAGCGGGAGAGGCCTACGAGCAGTACTTC.

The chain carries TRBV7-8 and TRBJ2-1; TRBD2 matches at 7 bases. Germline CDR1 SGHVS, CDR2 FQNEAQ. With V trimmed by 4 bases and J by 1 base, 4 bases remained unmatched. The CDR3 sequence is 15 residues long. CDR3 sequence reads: CASSSAGVSYNEQFF. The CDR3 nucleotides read TGTGCCAGCAGCTCGGCGGGAGTATCCTACAATGAGCAGTTCTTC. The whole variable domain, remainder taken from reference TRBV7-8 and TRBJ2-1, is GAGVSQSPRYKVAKRGQDVALRCDPISGHVSLFWYQQALGQGPEFLTYFQNEAQLDKSGLPSDRFFAERPEGSVSTLKIQRTQQEDSAVYLCASSSAGVSYNEQFFGPGTRLTVL.

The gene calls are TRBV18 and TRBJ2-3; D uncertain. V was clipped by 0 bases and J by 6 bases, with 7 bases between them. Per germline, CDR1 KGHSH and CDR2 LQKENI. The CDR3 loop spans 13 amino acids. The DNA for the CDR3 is TGTGCCAGCTCACCACCGGAGATGGATACGCAGTATTTT. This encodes CASSPPEMDTQYF.

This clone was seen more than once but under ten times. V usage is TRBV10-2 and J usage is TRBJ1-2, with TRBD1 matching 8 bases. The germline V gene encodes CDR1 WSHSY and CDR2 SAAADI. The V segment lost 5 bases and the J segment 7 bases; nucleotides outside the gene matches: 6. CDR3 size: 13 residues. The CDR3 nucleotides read TGCGCCAGCAGTCCGGACAGGGTCTCTGGCTACACCTTC. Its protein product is CASSPDRVSGYTF.

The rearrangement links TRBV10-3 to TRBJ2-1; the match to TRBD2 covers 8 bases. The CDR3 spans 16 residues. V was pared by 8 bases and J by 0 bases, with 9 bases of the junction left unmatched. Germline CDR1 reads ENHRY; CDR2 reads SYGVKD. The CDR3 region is CAIRGGSGSSYNEQFF. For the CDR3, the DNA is TGTGCCATCCGAGGGGGAAGCGGGAGCTCCTACAATGAGCAGTTCTTC.

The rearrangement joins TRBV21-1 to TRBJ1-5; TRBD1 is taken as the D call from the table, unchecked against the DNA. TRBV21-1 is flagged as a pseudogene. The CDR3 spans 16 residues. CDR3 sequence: CASSKGSTGFKQPQHF. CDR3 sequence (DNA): TGTGCCAGCAGCAAAGGTTCTACAGGATTTAAACAGCCCCAGCATTTT.

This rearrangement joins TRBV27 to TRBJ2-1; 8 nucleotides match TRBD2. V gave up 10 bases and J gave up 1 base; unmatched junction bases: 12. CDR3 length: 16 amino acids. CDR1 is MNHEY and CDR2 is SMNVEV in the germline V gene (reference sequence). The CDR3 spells CATHFVGLGSYNEQFF. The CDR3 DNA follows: TGTGCCACCCATTTCGTGGGACTAGGATCCTACAATGAGCAGTTCTTC.

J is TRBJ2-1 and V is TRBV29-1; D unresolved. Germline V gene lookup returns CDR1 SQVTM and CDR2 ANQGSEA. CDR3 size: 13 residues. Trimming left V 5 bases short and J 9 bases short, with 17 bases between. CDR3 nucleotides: TGCAGCGTTCGGGTTTCCCGAGATCTTGAGCAGTTCTTC. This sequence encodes CSVRVSRDLEQFF.

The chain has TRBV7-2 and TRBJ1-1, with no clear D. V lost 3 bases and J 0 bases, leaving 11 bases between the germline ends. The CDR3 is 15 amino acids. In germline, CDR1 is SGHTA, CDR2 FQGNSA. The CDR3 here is CASSLGGYMNTEAFF. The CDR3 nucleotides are TGTGCCAGCAGCTTGGGAGGGTACATGAACACTGAAGCTTTCTTT.